This TCR beta chain was sequenced in a study of STAT5B mutations in CD4+ large granular lymphocyte leukemia. Broader study findings: Top patient clones used TRBV06 genes more often: 8/27 versus 2/35 in controls.

About this clone: Its antigen is currently unknown.

This was a survey-level run. Libraries were prepared by immunoSEQ multiplex PCR; TCRdb keeps only in-frame clonotypes and omits some of them. The profile covers roughly 38,000 clones, with under 85% appearing a single time and approximately 0.53% taken by the ten largest. Trimming removed 4 bases at V and 4 bases at J, with 17 bases between. Germline V lookup: CDR1 LNHDA, CDR2 SQIVND (reference sequence). CDR3 length equals 16 residues. The sequenced sample consisted of CD4+ T cells from blood buffy coats. This TCR derives from a human donor in good health. This chain uses TRBV19 with TRBJ1-5; D call uncertain. The CDR3 loop reads CASSTRTSGRNQPQHF. CDR3 sequence (DNA): TGTGCCAGTAGTACCCGGACCAGCGGTCGAAATCAGCCCCAGCATTTT.